This TCR beta chain is drawn from a study of cytomegalovirus exposure and HLA in healthy donors. Study background: Out of about 170 million T cells, an earlier analysis found 117 million unique TCR beta sequences in total. General study findings and limits: Some V segments, TRBV6-2 and TRBV6-3 among them, were indistinguishable and were therefore excluded. An analysis done earlier found most TCR beta V segments productive about 87% or about 30% of the time.

To note about this clone: Its specificity is unknown.

Trimming stripped 8 bases from V and 2 bases from J, with 15 bases between. This CDR3 has 14 residues. Germline CDR1 and CDR2: PRHDT and FYEKMQ (reference sequence). This PCR relied on a set of 60 Vbeta primers and 13 Jbeta primers. Using immunoSEQ multiplex PCR, the repertoire was profiled, and TCRdb retains in-frame clones only, with some absent. The sample consists of 120,000 or so clones, about 80% of them appearing once. The sequenced sample consisted of PBMCs. The chain is built from TRBV13 and TRBJ2-5, with D maybe TRBD1 (5 bases). This receptor was taken from a human donor in good health. DNA for the CDR3: TGTGCCAGCGGCCTCAGGGAACCTCAAGAGACCCAGTACTTC. Translation: CASGLREPQETQYF.